In this sample, the clone carrying this T cell receptor (beta chain) turned up a few times. As yet, its antigen is unknown. The V gene end was trimmed by 0 bases and the J gene end by 6 bases; junction bases not matched to a gene: 4. The CDR3 runs to 15 residues. CDR1 is SQVTM, CDR2 ANQGSEA, per germline. The sample comes from a study of T-cell reconstitution after alpha-beta-depleted transplantation in children. Broader study findings: Once a year had passed after transplant, T-cell counts and diversity came mostly from newly produced T cells.

The library targeted TCRbeta and was prepared with unique molecular identifiers. A single record per CDR3 protein comes from TCRdb applying MiXCR to the PCR reads. The table has just over 950,000 distinct CDR3 sequences, under 30% seen once. The starting material was PBMCs, mostly from graft donor cells, obtained 360 days after TCRalphabeta/CD19-depleted stem cell transplant. The chain links TRBV29-1 to TRBJ2-7, with 14 positions matching TRBD2. This TCR derives from a boy under two years old who had a stem cell transplant for SCID, so the T cells may come from the graft donor. The CDR3 is CSVEDQGLAGVEQYF. In DNA form, the CDR3 reads TGCAGCGTTGAAGATCAGGGACTAGCGGGGGTCGAGCAGTACTTC.